This T cell receptor (beta chain) was observed in a study of blood T cell repertoires in COVID-19 (dated by TCRdb to 2020 to 2021). Concerning the study at large: Samples from collaborators originated in the United States, Italy and Spain and spanned both the acute and convalescent phases of COVID-19. HLA class I and class II types, where available, came from metadata supplied by the sample provider rather than from assay-based typing. Samples were obtained from the ongoing ImmuneRACE study (first 160 participants) and from some 1,200 subjects provided by 6 global collaborators. Subjects who had been exposed to COVID-19, were actively infected with it, or had recovered from it provided the deeply sampled blood TCRbeta repertoires that made up the dataset. The repertoires were made available in a free public database intended to serve as a resource for research on the immune response to SARS-CoV-2. The sample metadata nearly always contained a de-identified subject ID, COVID-19 status, age in years and sex. The material from the prospective study consisted of cDNA or gDNA derived from T cells, B-cell-depleted T cells, or PBMCs. Study-wide findings and limitations: The quantity of clinical and demographic metadata differed by source and by participant and was supplied without curation.

Details on this clone: Its target antigen remains unknown. No base quality information exists; no much larger clone differs at one position.

The CDR3 has 15 amino acids, counting the end cysteine and phenylalanine. The only DNA kept is the CDR3, 45 bases in frame from the first base. CDR1 SGHKS and CDR2 YYEKEE are derived from the germline V gene (reference sequence). V drops 4 bases and J drops 2 bases, leaving 15 bases in between. TCRbeta CDR3 regions were amplified from genomic DNA using the immunoSEQ Assay, a bias-controlled multiplex PCR. In the paper's pipeline: Within the assay, amplification of reference gene primers was used to estimate how many nucleated cells each sample contained. Sequence reads were collapsed and filtered to measure the absolute abundance of every unique TCRbeta CDR3 rearrangement. For each sample, productive Simpson clonality was calculated as the square root of Simpson's diversity index across productive rearrangements. Held by TCRdb, this immuneACCESS table contains in-frame sequences only and omits some clones. Under half of the omission traces to an unresolved V gene where checked; the cause of the rest is unknown. The V and J calls and clone size are taken from that table; D and trimming were inferred from the DNA. The sample records about 150,000 clones, 83% of which are singletons. The ten largest clonotypes hold 9.5% to 13% of the sample.

One collaborating source in Seattle enrolled patients during active infection and followed them longitudinally through the course of disease. Each collaborating institution followed its own protocols to collect whole blood in K2EDTA tubes. Collaborator samples were shipped for TCRbeta analysis as frozen whole blood, isolated PBMCs, or DNA extracted from either sample type. The source material was peripheral blood. The V and J genes are TRBV5-5 and TRBJ1-1, with a tentative D gene TRBD1 over 6 matching bases. This clonotype was obtained from a woman aged 60-75 years with COVID-19, enrolled during active disease. The CDR3 protein sequence reads: CASSRIQGFNTEAFF. The bases are TGTGCCAGCAGCCGAATACAGGGTTTTAACACTGAAGCTTTCTTT.